The 30 T cell receptor beta chains below were found in one sample sequenced in a study of neoadjuvant nivolumab and ipilimumab in lung cancer. Generated by immunoSEQ multiplex PCR, the TCRdb table keeps only in-frame clones and is missing some. The table has roughly 34,000 clones, roughly nine tenths seen once. The sequencing here drew on peripheral blood, taken after neoadjuvant nivolumab, alone or with ipilimumab, at or shortly before surgery. The receptors shown here come from an adult with non-small cell lung cancer.

The DNA of the CDR3 is TGCAGCGTCACCCGACAGGAGTCGCCAATGGAGCAGTTCTTC. It yields the protein CSVTRQESPMEQFF. The V call is TRBV29-1, the J call TRBJ2-1; D might be TRBD1 (6 bases). This CDR3 is built from 14 residues. V was cut by 6 bases and J by 10 bases, with 22 bases left in between. CDR1 and CDR2 (germline): SQVTM, ANQGSEA.

The rearrangement joins TRBV7-3 to TRBJ2-2, with unresolved D. Germline V lookup: CDR1 SGHTA, CDR2 FQGTGA. This CDR3 has 13 amino acids. Trimming shortened V by 5 bases and J by 4 bases, and 8 bases separated the two germline ends. The CDR3 loop is CASSVLRTGELFF. CDR3 DNA sequence: TGTGCCAGCAGCGTCTTGCGCACCGGGGAGCTGTTTTTT.

The chain carries TRBV1 and TRBJ2-5; the table's D gene call, TRBD2, was not cross checked with the DNA. TRBV1 is annotated as a pseudogene. The CDR3 is made up of 15 amino acids. CDR3 protein: CTSSQGARAQETQYF. Written as DNA, the CDR3 is TGCACCAGCAGCCAAGGAGCGCGGGCCCAAGAGACCCAGTACTTC.

This clone has only one observation. The chain employs TRBV7-9 and TRBJ2-3; 10 bases match TRBD2. The germline V gene has CDR1 SEHNR and CDR2 FQNEAQ (reference sequence). CDR3 length: 17 amino acids. The V and J ends lost 5 bases and 2 bases, in that order; junction bases with no gene match: 10. The CDR3 here is CASSHPKREGFTDTQYF. CDR3 in DNA: TGTGCCAGCAGCCACCCAAAGCGGGAGGGCTTCACAGATACGCAGTATTTT.

This chain links TRBV5-4 with TRBJ2-6, with D unclear. V gave up 0 bases and J gave up 0 bases, with 10 bases separating them. The CDR3 is 17 amino acids. Germline CDR1 and CDR2: SGHNT and YYREEE (reference sequence). DNA for the CDR3: TGTGCCAGCAGCTTGGATAGGTACGGCTCTGGGGCCAACGTCCTGACTTTC. Translating it yields CASSLDRYGSGANVLTF.

CDR3 in amino acids: CASSLETQGDGPQHF. The CDR3 DNA is TGTGCCAGCTCACTAGAGACGCAAGGTGATGGGCCCCAGCATTTT. The chain carries TRBV18 and TRBJ1-5, with D unresolved. Germline values: CDR1 KGHSH, CDR2 LQKENI. V was clipped by 4 bases and J by 9 bases, with 19 bases between them. The CDR3 is 15 amino acids.

The CDR3 DNA follows: TGTGCCAGCAGCTTAGCAGGGGGAAACACCGGGGAGCTGTTTTTT. Translation: CASSLAGGNTGELFF. This chain joins TRBV7-9 and TRBJ2-2, with D possibly being TRBD1 (6 bases). Germline V gene lookup returns CDR1 SEHNR and CDR2 FQNEAQ (reference sequence). The V end was cut by 0 bases, the J end by 2 bases, with 7 bases between. The CDR3 runs 15 residues.

The gene calls are TRBV29-1 and TRBJ2-7; tentative D call: TRBD2 (5 bases). The CDR3 spans 10 residues. The V end lost 4 bases, the J end lost 7 bases, and 8 bases lay between the germline ends. The germline gives CDR1 SQVTM, CDR2 ANQGSEA. CDR3 DNA: TGCAGCGTTGTCTCGGGGGAGCAGTACTTC. This gives the protein CSVVSGEQYF.

This clone was detected only once. The chain recombines TRBV7-2 with TRBJ1-5; no clear D. This CDR3 is 15 amino acids long. The germline gives CDR1 SGHTA, CDR2 FQGNSA. Deletions cut 4 bases from V and 5 bases from J, with 15 bases between. CDR3 residues: CASSYGRQYDQPQHF. The DNA of the CDR3 is TGTGCCAGCAGCTACGGAAGGCAATACGATCAGCCCCAGCATTTT.

This chain links TRBV19 with TRBJ2-3; possibly TRBD1 or TRBD2 for D (5 bases each). Trimming removed 3 bases from V and 4 bases from J, with 11 bases in between. Germline lookup yields CDR1 LNHDA and CDR2 SQIVND (reference sequence). The CDR3 is 14 residues long. CDR3 region: CASSMGTVPDTQYF. The CDR3, as DNA: TGTGCCAGTAGTATGGGGACGGTCCCAGATACGCAGTATTTT.

CDR3 nucleotides: TGTGCCAGCAGTCGACTTTGGGGGCAGCCCCAGCATTTT. Protein sequence: CASSRLWGQPQHF. This chain joins TRBV6-1 and TRBJ1-5; possibly TRBD1 for D (5 bases). V shed 5 bases and J shed 7 bases, with 12 bases lying between them. Germline V gene lookup returns CDR1 MNHNS and CDR2 SASEGT. The CDR3 totals 13 residues.

The rearrangement links TRBV6-6 to TRBJ2-2; 7 bases are shared with TRBD1. V lost 8 bases, J lost 6 bases, and 9 bases stayed unmatched. The CDR3 contains 14 residues. The germline V gene encodes CDR1 MNHNY and CDR2 SVGAGI (reference sequence). The CDR3 nucleotides read TGTGCCAGCTTCGGGGACAGATTTGCCGGGGAGCTGTTTTTT. Translation: CASFGDRFAGELFF.

The chain is built from TRBV2 and TRBJ1-3, with D tentatively TRBD1 (6 bases). Trimming stripped 8 bases from V and 0 bases from J, with 11 bases between. This CDR3 is 14 amino acids long. Per germline, CDR1 SNHLY and CDR2 FYNNEI. The CDR3 sequence: CASLDRSSGNTIYF. In nucleotides, the CDR3 is TGTGCCAGCTTGGACAGAAGCTCTGGAAACACCATATATTTT.

This clone was detected only once. The rearrangement links TRBV11-2 to TRBJ1-2, with 8 bases aligning to TRBD1. Germline lookup yields CDR1 SGHAT and CDR2 FQNNGV. The CDR3 runs 16 residues. V lost 1 base to trimming and J lost 7 bases; unmatched junction nucleotides: 11. CDR3 sequence reads: CASSLGPDRGASGYTF. The CDR3 coding sequence is TGTGCCAGCAGCTTAGGACCCGACAGGGGCGCAAGTGGCTACACCTTC.

V gene TRBV11-3 combines with J gene TRBJ1-1; maybe TRBD1 (6 bases). CDR3 length: 15 residues. V was shortened by 5 bases and J by 0 bases, with 13 bases between the two germline ends. The V gene's germline CDR1 is SGHNT and CDR2 YENEEA. The CDR3 nucleotides read TGTGCCAGCAGCCCGGGCGGGGGCATGAACACTGAAGCTTTCTTT. Its protein product is CASSPGGGMNTEAFF.

V gene TRBV7-9 combines with J gene TRBJ2-6, with D hard to call. Germline V lookup: CDR1 SEHNR, CDR2 FQNEAQ (reference sequence). CDR3 length: 15 amino acids. V was cut by 0 bases and J by 1 base, with 4 bases left in between. For the CDR3, the DNA is TGTGCCAGCAGCTTAGCGCAGTCTGGGGCCAACGTCCTGACTTTC. This sequence encodes CASSLAQSGANVLTF.

V gene TRBV25-1 combines with J gene TRBJ2-3; 10 bases agree with TRBD1. With 3 bases clipped from V and 2 bases from J, the junction kept 2 bases outside the gene matches. From germline, CDR1 is MGHDK and CDR2 SYGVNS. CDR3 length: 15 residues. Here the CDR3 reads CASSDGQGDTDTQYF. The CDR3 region has the DNA TGTGCCAGCAGTGATGGACAGGGGGACACAGATACGCAGTATTTT.

This chain uses TRBV19 with TRBJ2-3; 7 bases fit TRBD1. The CDR3 extends over 16 amino acids. V shed 3 bases, J shed 4 bases, and the junction held 10 bases outside the gene matches. Germline CDR1 LNHDA, CDR2 SQIVND (reference sequence). The CDR3 region has the DNA TGTGCCAGTAGTATGCGGTTACAGGGGCAGCCAGATACGCAGTATTTT. Translation gives CASSMRLQGQPDTQYF.

This clone was found once. The chain recombines TRBV27 with TRBJ2-1; weak D call: TRBD2 (5 bases). The CDR3 sequence is 16 residues long. With 6 bases removed from V and 2 bases from J, the gap between germline ends came to 17 bases. Germline CDR1 reads MNHEY; CDR2 reads SMNVEV (reference sequence). CDR3 nucleotides: TGTGCCAGCAGGTCCCACAACGGGGTCGCCTACAATGAGCAGTTCTTC. Its protein product is CASRSHNGVAYNEQFF.

The chain recombines TRBV5-1 with TRBJ2-1; 10 positions match TRBD2. The CDR3 spans 16 residues. The germline CDR1 and CDR2 sequences are SGHRS and YFSETQ. Losses at the gene ends were 4 bases for V and 10 bases for J; bases not matched to a gene: 14. The CDR3 sequence is CASSSNPASGSEEQFF. The DNA for the CDR3 is TGCGCCAGCAGCAGTAACCCGGCTAGCGGGAGCGAGGAGCAGTTCTTC.

V usage is TRBV2 and J usage is TRBJ2-1; D is uncertain. The CDR3 consists of 13 residues. CDR1 is SNHLY, CDR2 FYNNEI, per germline. V was trimmed by 1 base and J by 5 bases, leaving 6 bases between them. The CDR3 coding sequence is TGTGCCAGCAGTGAAGACCGTCACAATGAGCAGTTCTTC. It specifies CASSEDRHNEQFF.

The chain joins TRBV5-5 to TRBJ2-7, with 9 positions matching TRBD1. Losses at the gene ends were 3 bases for V and 0 bases for J; bases not matched to a gene: 4. The CDR3 is made up of 15 amino acids. CDR1 SGHKS and CDR2 YYEKEE come from the germline V gene (reference sequence). The CDR3 nucleotides are TGTGCCAGCAGCTGGACAGGGGACGGCTCCTACGAGCAGTACTTC. Protein sequence: CASSWTGDGSYEQYF.

V is TRBV5-6 and J is TRBJ1-1; no clear D. Trimming removed 7 bases from V and 1 base from J, with 17 bases in between. This CDR3 contains 15 residues. Germline CDR1 SGHDT, CDR2 YYEEEE. CDR3 loop: CASRAQKGANTEAFF. DNA for the CDR3: TGTGCCAGCCGAGCTCAAAAAGGTGCGAACACTGAAGCTTTCTTT.

The chain has TRBV7-2 and TRBJ1-1; tentative D call: TRBD1 (5 bases). V dropped 3 bases and J dropped 4 bases, with 12 bases sitting between them. The CDR3 contains 14 residues. Looked up from germline, CDR1 is SGHTA and CDR2 is FQGNSA. CDR3 sequence: CASSFPRAGTEAFF. DNA of the CDR3: TGTGCCAGCAGCTTCCCCAGGGCGGGCACTGAAGCTTTCTTT.

The J gene is TRBJ2-7, the V gene TRBV21-1; the D segment call TRBD2 is taken from the table without a DNA check. TRBV21-1 is shown as a pseudogene. This CDR3 spans 15 amino acids. The CDR3 DNA follows: TGTGCCAGCAGCTTACTAGCGGTTACCTCCTACGAGCAGTACTTC. Amino acid sequence: CASSLLAVTSYEQYF.

The rearrangement joins TRBV5-4 to TRBJ2-5, with D uncertain. Trimming cost V 0 bases and J 3 bases, with 6 bases left between them. Per the germline V gene, CDR1 is SGHNT and CDR2 is YYREEE (reference sequence). CDR3 length equals 13 residues. The CDR3 sequence is CASSLVPEETQYF. The CDR3 nucleotides are TGTGCCAGCAGCTTGGTCCCGGAAGAGACCCAGTACTTC.

This clone came up once. The chain couples TRBV4-1 to TRBJ2-7; D remains unclear. CDR1 and CDR2 (germline): MGHRA, YSYEKL. The ends were cut back, 4 bases at V and 0 bases at J, with 7 bases in the middle. CDR3 length: 13 residues. The CDR3 loop is CASSPGFSYEQYF. CDR3 nucleotide sequence: TGCGCCAGCAGCCCAGGTTTCTCCTACGAGCAGTACTTC.

The genes are TRBV11-2 and TRBJ2-5; possible D gene TRBD2, 5 bases. V lost 4 bases and J lost 4, with 19 bases in between. The CDR3 sequence is 16 residues long. Looked up from germline, CDR1 is SGHAT and CDR2 is FQNNGV. The CDR3 DNA is TGTGCCAGCAGCTCAAGCGGATATCGACCCCCAGAGACCCAGTACTTC. This sequence encodes CASSSSGYRPPETQYF.

The V and J genes are TRBV7-9 and TRBJ1-4, with 8 bases that match TRBD1. The CDR3 is 16 amino acids. Germline V gene sequence: CDR1 SEHNR, CDR2 FQNEAQ (reference sequence). Unmatched junction bases numbered 5, after V lost 5 bases and J lost 0 bases. The CDR3 protein is CASSPPQGATNEKLFF. The DNA of the CDR3 is TGTGCCAGCAGCCCTCCACAGGGGGCAACTAATGAAAAACTGTTTTTT.

This sequence joins TRBV11-2 and TRBJ1-5; no clear D. V lost 0 bases and J 4 bases, leaving 10 bases between the germline ends. Germline-derived CDR1 and CDR2 are SGHAT and FQNNGV. The CDR3 consists of 15 residues. The CDR3 DNA is TGTGCCAGCAGCTTAGACGGGGTTTTGAATCAGCCCCAGCATTTT. It specifies CASSLDGVLNQPQHF.